The 26 T cell receptor beta chains below were found in one sample sequenced in a study of blood T cell repertoires in COVID-19. Here immunoSEQ multiplex PCR was the method, and the copy in TCRdb shows in-frame clones only, minus some. The sample lists around 180,000 clones, approximately 73% occurring once. Sample: PBMCs or T cells enriched from blood (not recorded which). These receptors were collected from a woman aged 45-59 years with acute COVID-19.

Here the CDR3 DNA reads TGTGCCAGCAGCACTAACGGGGGAAACACTGAAGCTTTCTTT. Amino acid sequence: CASSTNGGNTEAFF. The V and J genes are TRBV5-6 and TRBJ1-1, with D possibly being TRBD1 (5 bases). Germline assignment: CDR1 SGHDT and CDR2 YYEEEE. V lost 4 bases and J lost 2, with 12 bases in between. This CDR3 contains 14 residues.

In the case of this clone: One end of the junction varies from germline; a read error may be responsible. The V gene is TRBV6-2 or TRBV6-3, the J gene TRBJ2-3, with 10 bases aligning to TRBD2. The CDR3 runs 13 residues. Germline CDR1 is MNHEY and CDR2 is SVGEGT. CDR3 DNA sequence: TGTGCCAGCAGTTACGATATAGCGGGGGGCCCGGAGTTT. Its protein is CASSYDIAGGPEF.

V gene TRBV5-1 combines with J gene TRBJ2-3; D is ambiguous. Germline loops: CDR1 SGHRS, CDR2 YFSETQ. Trimming pared 7 bases from V and 6 bases from J, leaving 15 bases between. The CDR3 runs 13 residues. The CDR3: CASGVREGDTQYF. For the CDR3, the DNA is TGCGCCAGCGGAGTTCGAGAAGGCGATACGCAGTATTTT.

The chain joins TRBV5-1 to TRBJ2-2, with 12 positions matching TRBD1. After removal of 6 bases from V and 4 bases from J, the junction contained 10 bases not matched to a gene. The CDR3 covers 17 residues. The V gene's germline CDR1 is SGHRS and CDR2 YFSETQ. The CDR3 sequence: CASTPPGTGGVTGELFF. In DNA, the CDR3 is TGCGCCAGCACCCCCCCCGGGACAGGGGGCGTCACCGGGGAGCTGTTTTTT. Full variable domain (outside the CDR3, taken from reference TRBV5-1 and TRBJ2-2): KAGVTQTPRYLIKTRGQQVTLSCSPISGHRSVSWYQQTPGQGLQFLFEYFSETQRNKGNFPGRFSGRQFSNSRSEMNVSTLELGDSALYLCASTPPGTGGVTGELFFGEGSRLTVL.

The CDR3 loop is CASSRLTGTVYNEQFF. The DNA of the CDR3 is TGCGCCAGCAGCCGATTAACCGGGACAGTTTACAATGAGCAGTTCTTC. V gene TRBV5-1 combines with J gene TRBJ2-1, with 7 bases that match TRBD1. The germline V gene has CDR1 SGHRS and CDR2 YFSETQ. V lost 4 bases and J lost 4; bases outside the gene matches: 11. CDR3 length: 16 amino acids.

The chain combines TRBV7-2 with TRBJ1-2; 8 nucleotides match TRBD1. V gave up 3 bases and J gave up 0 bases; unmatched junction bases: 3. The CDR3 totals 15 residues. The germline CDR1 and CDR2 sequences are SGHTA and FQGNSA. The CDR3 DNA follows: TGTGCCAGCAGCTTTACAGGGGGACCTAACTATGGCTACACCTTC. It translates to CASSFTGGPNYGYTF. Complete variable domain (other parts from reference TRBV7-2 and TRBJ1-2): GAGVSQSPSNKVTEKGKDVELRCDPISGHTALYWYRQSLGQGLEFLIYFQGNSAPDKSGLPSDRFSAERTGGSVSTLTIQRTQQEDSAVYLCASSFTGGPNYGYTFGSGTRLTVV.

The chain is built from TRBV5-8 and TRBJ1-2; 11 positions agree with TRBD1. The trim removed 9 bases at V and 2 bases at J, leaving 18 bases unmatched. CDR1 and CDR2 from the germline V gene are SGHTS and YDEGEE. This CDR3 has 18 amino acids. CDR3 protein: CATYQGPGTGGRNYGYTF. In nucleotides, the CDR3 is TGTGCCACCTACCAGGGTCCCGGGACAGGGGGACGGAACTATGGCTACACCTTC.

A few counts support this clone. The V gene is TRBV5-5, the J gene TRBJ1-1; 7 bases agree with TRBD1. CDR3 length: 13 residues. V lost 5 bases and J lost 1; bases outside the gene matches: 2. Per germline, CDR1 SGHKS and CDR2 YYEKEE (reference sequence). CDR3 residues: CASRWTGNTEAFF. For the CDR3, the DNA is TGTGCCAGCAGATGGACAGGGAACACTGAAGCTTTCTTT.

This sequence joins TRBV28 and TRBJ1-1; possibly TRBD1 for D (5 bases). The CDR3 runs to 12 residues. Germline V CDR1 and CDR2: MDHEN, SYDVKM. The ends were cut back, 6 bases at V and 7 bases at J, with 12 bases in the middle. The CDR3: CASRGGSSEAFF. CDR3 bases: TGTGCCAGCAGGGGGGGGTCTAGTGAAGCTTTCTTT.

V and J are TRBV7-8 and TRBJ1-2, with TRBD1 identical over 7 bases. V lost 1 base and J lost 4; bases outside the gene matches: 3. Germline loops: CDR1 SGHVS, CDR2 FQNEAQ. This CDR3 comprises 14 residues. CDR3 in amino acids: CASSLGGTAYGYTF. The CDR3 DNA is TGTGCCAGCAGCTTAGGGGGGACAGCCTATGGCTACACCTTC.

The rearrangement uses TRBV5-8 and TRBJ2-1; 10 positions agree with TRBD2. Trimming removed 7 bases from V and 2 bases from J; junction bases left unmatched: 3. The CDR3 sequence is 14 residues long. Germline CDR1 and CDR2: SGHTS and YDEGEE. The CDR3 DNA sequence: TGTGCCAGCCTAAGCGGGGGGGCCTACAATGAGCAGTTCTTC. Amino acids: CASLSGGAYNEQFF.

The V call is TRBV7-3, the J call TRBJ2-3; TRBD1 matches at 9 bases. The CDR3 has 15 residues. Trimming at V came to 2 bases and at J to 6 bases, leaving 6 bases not matched to a gene. Per germline, CDR1 SGHTA and CDR2 FQGTGA. The CDR3 bases are TGTGCCAGCAGCTTAGAGGGGGACAGGGTGGATACGCAGTATTTT. Protein: CASSLEGDRVDTQYF.

In its sample, this clone was seen once. The V and J genes are TRBV24-1 and TRBJ2-1; D perhaps matches TRBD1 (5 bases). Germline V CDR1 and CDR2: KGHDR, SFDVKD. The length of the CDR3 is 13 residues. Trimming removed 3 bases from V and 9 bases from J, with 11 bases in between. The CDR3 loop reads CATSDQGVGEQFF. CDR3 in DNA: TGTGCCACCAGTGATCAAGGGGTAGGTGAGCAGTTCTTC.

The rearrangement links TRBV6-5 to TRBJ2-6; 8 bases are a match to TRBD2. V lost 6 bases and J lost 1; bases outside the gene matches: 2. The CDR3 contains 15 residues. Germline loops: CDR1 MNHEY, CDR2 SVGAGI. The CDR3 nucleotides read TGTGCCAGCAGAACGGGAGGGTCTGGGGCCAACGTCCTGACTTTC. Protein sequence: CASRTGGSGANVLTF.

This clone turned up a few times. This sequence joins TRBV28 and TRBJ1-2; possible D gene TRBD1, 5 bases. V was pared by 5 bases and J by 8 bases, with 15 bases between. Germline V gene sequence: CDR1 MDHEN, CDR2 SYDVKM. This CDR3 contains 13 residues. The CDR3 sequence: CASSGDWLRGYTF. CDR3 DNA sequence: TGTGCCAGCAGTGGGGACTGGCTTAGGGGCTACACCTTC.

CDR3 sequence (DNA): TGTGCCAGCAGGAGACAGGTGGAAGCTTTCTTT. Translation: CASRRQVEAFF. This chain connects TRBV28 to TRBJ1-1, with D possibly TRBD1 on 6 matching bases. The CDR3 runs to 11 residues. Between the trimmed V and J ends, which lost 6 bases and 8 bases, there was a span of 10 bases. Germline CDR1 is MDHEN and CDR2 is SYDVKM.

The V gene is TRBV28, the J gene TRBJ2-7; a possible D gene is TRBD2 (6 bases). The V gene's germline CDR1 is MDHEN and CDR2 SYDVKM. This CDR3 spans 14 amino acids. V was pared by 4 bases and J by 2 bases, with 12 bases between. This CDR3 reads CASSSGTPTYEQYV. The CDR3 nucleotides are TGTGCCAGCAGTTCGGGGACTCCCACCTACGAGCAGTACGTC.

The rearrangement links TRBV5-8 to TRBJ1-2; D perhaps matches TRBD1 (6 bases). Germline loops: CDR1 SGHTS, CDR2 YDEGEE. The V and J ends lost 1 base and 2 bases respectively, with 12 bases between them. The CDR3 totals 15 residues. The CDR3 reads CASSLWGRGNYGYTF. CDR3 DNA: TGTGCCAGCAGCTTGTGGGGGCGAGGGAACTATGGCTACACCTTC.

The chain carries TRBV6-5 and TRBJ2-5; D is possibly TRBD1 (5 bases). Germline V CDR1 and CDR2: MNHEY, SVGAGI. V lost 5 bases and J lost 5, with 15 bases in between. This CDR3 comprises 14 residues. CDR3 amino acids: CASSRDSPTETQYF. The CDR3 DNA reads as TGTGCCAGCAGTCGCGACAGCCCCACCGAGACCCAGTACTTC.

This clone was seen only a few times. V is TRBV15 and J is TRBJ2-4; TRBD1 is a possible D gene (5 bases). The CDR3 is 14 residues long. The V end was cut by 0 bases, the J end by 8 bases, with 11 bases between. Germline assignment: CDR1 LNHNV and CDR2 YYDKDF (reference sequence). The CDR3 coding sequence is TGTGCCACCAGCAGAGAGCGGCAGGGATACATTCAGTACTTC. Protein sequence: CATSRERQGYIQYF.

The chain links TRBV7-2 to TRBJ1-5; 9 nucleotides match TRBD1. Germline loops: CDR1 SGHTA, CDR2 FQGNSA. Germline trimming cut 5 bases from V and 11 bases from J; bases unmatched to any gene: 13. The CDR3 runs 15 residues. DNA for the CDR3: TGTGCCAGCAGCCCGGACAGGGGCCGAGTTGGGGCCCAGCATTTT. Amino acids: CASSPDRGRVGAQHF.

The chain couples TRBV3-1 (or the pseudogene TRBV3-2) to TRBJ1-5, with D uncertain. Germline-derived CDR1 and CDR2 are LGHDT and YNNKEL (reference sequence). The CDR3 runs 14 residues. V gave up 3 bases and J gave up 7 bases, with 13 bases separating them. The CDR3 bases are TGTGCCAGCAGCCACGGCCGGGGAGGCCAGCCCCAGCATTTT. This sequence encodes CASSHGRGGQPQHF.

This chain connects TRBV21-1 to TRBJ1-5; the table gives TRBD1 as D, unverified against the DNA. TRBV21-1 is a known pseudogene. The CDR3 has 19 amino acids. The CDR3 sequence is CASSTQGAFALCSNQPQHF. CDR3 nucleotide sequence: TGTGCCAGCAGCACACAGGGGGCCTTCGCACTGTGTAGCAATCAGCCCCAGCATTTT.

V and J are TRBV5-6 and TRBJ1-6, with TRBD1 matching 10 bases. Germline CDR1 SGHDT, CDR2 YYEEEE. The CDR3 runs to 14 residues. The trim removed 5 bases at V and 7 bases at J, leaving 3 bases unmatched. The CDR3 DNA is TGTGCCAGCAGGGGACAGGGGAAGAATTCACCCCTCCACTTT. Translated, it gives CASRGQGKNSPLHF.

The chain recombines TRBV9 with TRBJ2-7; 9 bases match TRBD1. In germline, CDR1 is SGDLS, CDR2 YYNGEE. CDR3 size: 15 residues. V was pared by 4 bases and J by 3 bases, with 8 bases of the junction left unmatched. The CDR3 sequence: CASSSDEDRGYEQYV. The CDR3 DNA reads as TGTGCCAGCAGCTCAGACGAGGACAGGGGCTACGAGCAGTACGTC.

The chain is built from TRBV6-5 and TRBJ2-5; TRBD1 agrees at 7 bases. The germline V gene has CDR1 MNHEY and CDR2 SVGAGI. Losses at the gene ends were 8 bases for V and 5 bases for J; bases not matched to a gene: 11. This CDR3 is built from 14 residues. The CDR3 here is CASPLEGAVETQYF. In DNA, the CDR3 is TGTGCCAGCCCCCTCGAGGGGGCCGTCGAGACCCAGTACTTC.